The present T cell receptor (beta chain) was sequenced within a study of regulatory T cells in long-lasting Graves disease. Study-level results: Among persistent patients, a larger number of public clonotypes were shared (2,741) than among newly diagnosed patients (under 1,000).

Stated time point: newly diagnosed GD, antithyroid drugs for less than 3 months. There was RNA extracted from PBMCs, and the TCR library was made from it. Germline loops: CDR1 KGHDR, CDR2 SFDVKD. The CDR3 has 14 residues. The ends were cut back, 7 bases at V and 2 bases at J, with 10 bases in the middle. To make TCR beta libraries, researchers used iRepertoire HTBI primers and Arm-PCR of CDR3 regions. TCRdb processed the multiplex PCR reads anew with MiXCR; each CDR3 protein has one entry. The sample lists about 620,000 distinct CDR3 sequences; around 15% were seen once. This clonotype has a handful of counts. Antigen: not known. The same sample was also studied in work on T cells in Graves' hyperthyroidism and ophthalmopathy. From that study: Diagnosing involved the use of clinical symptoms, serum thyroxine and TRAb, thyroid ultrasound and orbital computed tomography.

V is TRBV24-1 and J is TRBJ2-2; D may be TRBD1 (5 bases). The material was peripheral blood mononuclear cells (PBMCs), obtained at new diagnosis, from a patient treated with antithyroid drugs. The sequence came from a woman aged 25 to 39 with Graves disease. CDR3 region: CATSRRTNTGELFF. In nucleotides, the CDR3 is TGTGCCACCAGCAGACGGACAAACACCGGGGAGCTGTTTTTT.